This TCR beta chain was retrieved from a study of shared clonotypes between healthy human individuals. With V trimmed by 4 bases and J by 0 bases, 11 bases remained unmatched. CDR3 length: 17 residues. From germline, CDR1 is SGHRS and CDR2 YFSETQ. The assay was immunoSEQ multiplex PCR, and TCRdb's table has in-frame clones only and misses some. The sample yields about 2.4 million clones, approximately 92% seen once. The chain combines TRBV5-1 with TRBJ2-3; the match to TRBD1 covers 7 bases. This receptor was taken from a man aged 18 to 35 in good health. Sample: naive CD4+ T cells sorted from blood. Subset specified: CD45RA+ positively selected. CDR3: CASSGQGQLSSTDTQYF. CDR3 in DNA: TGCGCCAGCAGCGGGCAGGGACAGCTCTCTAGCACAGATACGCAGTATTTT.